The next 2 T cell receptor beta chains were all read from a single sample in a study of OX40 agonist ivuxolimab in advanced cancers. Assay used: immunoSEQ multiplex PCR; TCRdb lists only in-frame clones, some missing. The data hold 80,000 to 100,000 clones, with about nine tenths observed a single time. Sequencing used CD4+ or CD8+ T cells sorted from blood, obtained in a trial of the OX40 agonist ivuxolimab. These receptors all stem from an adult with an advanced solid tumor such as melanoma, head and neck, liver or kidney cancer.

V usage is TRBV5-1 and J usage is TRBJ2-3; D remains unclear. Germline V gene data show CDR1 as SGHRS and CDR2 as YFSETQ. This CDR3 is built from 15 residues. V dropped 0 bases and J dropped 3 bases, with 11 bases sitting between them. The CDR3 nucleotides are TGCGCCAGCAGCTTGGGCGGTAAAAGGACAGATACGCAGTATTTT. It codes for CASSLGGKRTDTQYF.

The V and J genes are TRBV19 and TRBJ2-4, with 9 bases aligning to TRBD2. V dropped 5 bases and J dropped 2; count of bases not matched to a gene: 7. The CDR3 sequence is 16 residues long. In germline, CDR1 is LNHDA, CDR2 SQIVND (reference sequence). CDR3 in amino acids: CASSFLAGKTKNIQYF. The CDR3 DNA reads TGTGCCAGTAGTTTTCTAGCGGGGAAGACCAAAAACATTCAGTACTTC.